This T cell receptor beta chain was sequenced in a study of identical twins. The CDR3 sequence is 18 residues long. The ends lost 8 bases at V and 1 base at J; junction bases unmatched: 18. The V gene's germline CDR1 is SNHLY and CDR2 FYNNEI. One entry per CDR3 protein results from TCRdb running MiXCR on the 5' RACE reads. The data show 600,000 to 700,000 distinct CDR3 sequences, about 20% seen once. These data also featured in a second study, about T cells expressing NK-cell markers.

The chain has TRBV2 and TRBJ2-7, with 9 nucleotides matching TRBD2. The clonotype originates from a young woman in good health. The source material was PBMCs. This CDR3 is CASAPFTVLAGPSYEQYF. The CDR3 nucleotides read TGTGCCAGCGCGCCTTTCACCGTCCTAGCGGGGCCTTCCTACGAGCAGTACTTC. Filled out from reference TRBV2 and TRBJ2-7, the complete variable domain reads EPEVTQTPSHQVTQMGQEVILRCVPISNHLYFYWYRQILGQKVEFLVSFYNNEISEKSEIFDDQFSVERPDGSNFTLKIRSTKLEDSAMYFCASAPFTVLAGPSYEQYFGPGTRLTVT.